This TCR beta chain was obtained from a study of patients and donors after allogeneic stem cell transplantation. This clonotype was recorded a few times. MiXCR was run by TCRdb on the RT-PCR reads, yielding one entry per CDR3 protein. Among about 200,000 distinct CDR3 sequences, 40% to 45% were seen once, and the ten largest hold about 33%. Germline V gene lookup returns CDR1 MDHEN and CDR2 SYDVKM. CDR3 size: 12 residues. Trimming stripped 5 bases from V and 11 bases from J, with 15 bases between. The V call is TRBV28, the J call TRBJ1-1; possibly TRBD1 for D (5 bases). Sequenced: blood, either unsorted or a sorted T cell fraction (not recorded which). The receptor comes from a human donor who was either an allogeneic HSCT recipient or a stem cell or donor lymphocyte infusion donor (not recorded which). It is not recorded whose cells these are; they may come from a transplant donor. CDR3 bases: TGTGCCAGCAGTGGGGCCCCGGATAACGCTTTCTTT. This codes for CASSGAPDNAFF.